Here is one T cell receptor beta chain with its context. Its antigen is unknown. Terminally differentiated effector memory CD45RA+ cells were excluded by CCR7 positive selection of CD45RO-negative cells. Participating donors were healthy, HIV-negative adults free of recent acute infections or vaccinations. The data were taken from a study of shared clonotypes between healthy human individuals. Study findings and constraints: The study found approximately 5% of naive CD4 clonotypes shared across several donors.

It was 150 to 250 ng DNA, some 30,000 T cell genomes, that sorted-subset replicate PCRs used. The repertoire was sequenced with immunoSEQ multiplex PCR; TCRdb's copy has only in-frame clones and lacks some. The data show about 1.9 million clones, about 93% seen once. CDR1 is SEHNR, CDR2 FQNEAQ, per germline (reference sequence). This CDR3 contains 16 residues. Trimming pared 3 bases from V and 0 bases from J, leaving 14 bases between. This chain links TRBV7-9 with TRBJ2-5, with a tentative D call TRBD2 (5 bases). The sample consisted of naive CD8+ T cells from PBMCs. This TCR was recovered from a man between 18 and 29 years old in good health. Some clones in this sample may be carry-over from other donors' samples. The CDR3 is CASSFFSGSNQETQYF. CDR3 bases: TGTGCCAGCAGCTTTTTTTCGGGGAGCAACCAAGAGACCCAGTACTTC.